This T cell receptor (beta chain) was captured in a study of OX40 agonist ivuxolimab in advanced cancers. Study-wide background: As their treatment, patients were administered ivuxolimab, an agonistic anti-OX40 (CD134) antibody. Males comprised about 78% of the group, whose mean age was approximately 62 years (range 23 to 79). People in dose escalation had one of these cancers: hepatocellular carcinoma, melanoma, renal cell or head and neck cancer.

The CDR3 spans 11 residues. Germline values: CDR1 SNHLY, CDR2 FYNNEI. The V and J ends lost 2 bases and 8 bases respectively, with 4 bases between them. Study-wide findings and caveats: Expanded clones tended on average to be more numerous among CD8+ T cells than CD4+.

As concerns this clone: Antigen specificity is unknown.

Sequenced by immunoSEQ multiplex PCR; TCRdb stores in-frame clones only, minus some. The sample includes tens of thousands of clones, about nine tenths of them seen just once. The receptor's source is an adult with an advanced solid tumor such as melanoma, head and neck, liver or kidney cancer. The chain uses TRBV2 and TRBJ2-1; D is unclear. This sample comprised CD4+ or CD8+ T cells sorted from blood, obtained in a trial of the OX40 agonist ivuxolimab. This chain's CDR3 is CASSELDEQFF. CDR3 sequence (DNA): TGTGCCAGCAGTGAATTAGATGAGCAGTTCTTC.